This entry concerns a single T cell receptor beta chain. What it binds is unknown. Germline V gene lookup returns CDR1 SGHKS and CDR2 YYEKEE (reference sequence). This CDR3 comprises 15 residues. The ends lost 4 bases at V and 1 base at J; junction bases unmatched: 6. These data belong to a study of T cell repertoires in ileal Crohn's disease. TCRdb's table, derived via immunoSEQ multiplex PCR, lists solely in-frame clones and lacks some. The top ten clones hold 4% to 4.5% of a sample with 15,000 to 20,000 clones, more than 65% of them seen once. Time point noted: neoterminal ileum biopsy at postoperative endoscopy, about 6 months after surgery. Study results and caveats: Within the first postoperative year, endoscopy came at median around 7 months. Compared with CD4 T cells, sorted CD8 cells carried more expanded clones.

The genes are TRBV5-5 and TRBJ1-2; 8 bases are shared with TRBD1. The origin of this receptor is an adult with Crohn's disease. Sequenced material: ileal tissue. CDR3 coding DNA: TGTGCCAGCAGCCGAATTGGACAGGGTAACTATGGCTACACCTTC. Its protein product is CASSRIGQGNYGYTF.